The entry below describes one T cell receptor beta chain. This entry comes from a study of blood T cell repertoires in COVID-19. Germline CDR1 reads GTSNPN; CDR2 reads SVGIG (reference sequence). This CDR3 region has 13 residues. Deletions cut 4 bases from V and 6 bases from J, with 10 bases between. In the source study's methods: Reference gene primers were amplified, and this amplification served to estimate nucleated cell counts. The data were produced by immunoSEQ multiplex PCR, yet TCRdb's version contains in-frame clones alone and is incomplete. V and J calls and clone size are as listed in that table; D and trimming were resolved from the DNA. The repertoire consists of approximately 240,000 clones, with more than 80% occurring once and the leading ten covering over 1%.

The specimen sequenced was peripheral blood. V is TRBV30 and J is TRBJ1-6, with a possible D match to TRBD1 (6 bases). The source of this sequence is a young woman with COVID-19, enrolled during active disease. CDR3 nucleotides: TGTGCCTGGATGACACAGGGTAATTCACCCCTCCACTTT. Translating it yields CAWMTQGNSPLHF.